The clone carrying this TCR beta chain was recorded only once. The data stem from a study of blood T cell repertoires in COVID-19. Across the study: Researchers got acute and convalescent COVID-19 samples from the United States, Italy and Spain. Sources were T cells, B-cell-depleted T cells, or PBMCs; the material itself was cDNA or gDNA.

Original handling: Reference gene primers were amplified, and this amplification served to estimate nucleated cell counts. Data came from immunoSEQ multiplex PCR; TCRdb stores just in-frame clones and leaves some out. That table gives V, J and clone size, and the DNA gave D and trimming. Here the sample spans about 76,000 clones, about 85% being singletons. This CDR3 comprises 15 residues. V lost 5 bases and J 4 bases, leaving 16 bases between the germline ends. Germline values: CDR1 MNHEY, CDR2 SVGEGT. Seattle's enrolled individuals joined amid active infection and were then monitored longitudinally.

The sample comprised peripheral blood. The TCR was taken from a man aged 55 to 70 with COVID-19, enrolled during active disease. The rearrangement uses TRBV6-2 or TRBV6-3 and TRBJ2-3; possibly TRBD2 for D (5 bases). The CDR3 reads CASSPLGVGADTQYF. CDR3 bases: TGTGCCAGCAGTCCCCTGGGTGTGGGAGCAGATACGCAGTATTTT.